A selection of T cell receptor beta chains follows, all from one sample in a study of shared clonotypes between healthy human individuals. Assay: immunoSEQ multiplex PCR; the TCRdb copy retains only in-frame clones and omits some. The data contain around 700,000 clones, around 92% of them singletons. The sample was naive CD8+ T cells sorted from blood. Source of these receptors: a man aged 25-45 years in good health. Both conserved end residues are part of each CDR3. Each record gives: D gene, CDR3 length, V gene, clone size, J gene, CDR3 protein, CDR3 DNA. The D gene is left open where the match is weak. Rows may omit the clone size; those that give it use once, few, many or a size class.

.	12	TRBV10-2	.	TRBJ2-3	CASSESGDTQYF	TGCGCCAGCAGTGAGTCAGGAGATACGCAGTATTTT
.	15	TRBV6-5	.	TRBJ1-4	CASSYSDGTNEKLFF	TGTGCCAGCAGTTACTCGGACGGGACTAATGAAAAACTGTTTTTT
.	14	TRBV13	.	TRBJ2-2	CASSAKQGAGELFF	TGTGCCAGCAGCGCCAAACAGGGTGCGGGGGAGCTGTTTTTT
.	13	TRBV27	once	TRBJ2-7	CASIGGSSYEQYF	TGTGCCAGCATTGGGGGCAGCTCCTACGAGCAGTACTTC
.	14	TRBV27	.	TRBJ1-1	CASSLWGPNTEAFF	TGTGCCAGCAGTTTATGGGGGCCGAACACTGAAGCTTTCTTT
TRBD2	16	TRBV7-2	.	TRBJ2-1	CASSPRTSGVYNEQFF	TGTGCCAGCAGCCCCCGGACTAGCGGGGTTTACAATGAGCAGTTCTTC
.	13	TRBV19	.	TRBJ2-7	CASSITRTGEQYF	TGTGCCAGTAGTATAACCAGGACGGGGGAGCAGTACTTC
.	15	TRBV11-2	.	TRBJ2-5	CASSSTRRSGETQYF	TGTGCCAGCAGCTCGACCCGGAGATCGGGGGAGACCCAGTACTTC
TRBD2	20	TRBV15	once	TRBJ2-7	CATSTQGAASLRTSSYEQYF	TGTGCCACCAGCACCCAAGGGGCAGCCTCGTTGCGGACTAGCTCCTACGAGCAGTACTTC
.	16	TRBV28	.	TRBJ2-5	CASSFGGRSPQETQYF	TGTGCCAGCAGTTTTGGAGGCCGATCTCCCCAAGAGACCCAGTACTTC
TRBD1	14	TRBV10-3	.	TRBJ1-1	CAIRGQGGNTEAFF	TGTGCCATCAGGGGACAGGGGGGGAACACTGAAGCTTTCTTT
TRBD2	20	TRBV14	.	TRBJ2-1	CASSQPPIISGRAGVDEQFF	TGTGCCAGCAGCCAGCCGCCGATTATTAGCGGGAGGGCCGGGGTGGATGAGCAGTTCTTC
TRBD1	14	TRBV27	once	TRBJ1-5	CASSYGTGNQPQHF	TGTGCCAGCAGTTACGGGACAGGGAATCAGCCCCAGCATTTT
.	18	TRBV5-4	once	TRBJ2-5	CASSSLLGRIVRGETQYF	TGTGCCAGCAGCTCGCTGTTGGGAAGGATAGTAAGGGGAGAGACCCAGTACTTC
TRBD1	15	TRBV6-6	.	TRBJ1-4	CASRRWTGTNEKLFF	TGTGCCAGCAGACGATGGACAGGAACTAATGAAAAACTGTTTTTT